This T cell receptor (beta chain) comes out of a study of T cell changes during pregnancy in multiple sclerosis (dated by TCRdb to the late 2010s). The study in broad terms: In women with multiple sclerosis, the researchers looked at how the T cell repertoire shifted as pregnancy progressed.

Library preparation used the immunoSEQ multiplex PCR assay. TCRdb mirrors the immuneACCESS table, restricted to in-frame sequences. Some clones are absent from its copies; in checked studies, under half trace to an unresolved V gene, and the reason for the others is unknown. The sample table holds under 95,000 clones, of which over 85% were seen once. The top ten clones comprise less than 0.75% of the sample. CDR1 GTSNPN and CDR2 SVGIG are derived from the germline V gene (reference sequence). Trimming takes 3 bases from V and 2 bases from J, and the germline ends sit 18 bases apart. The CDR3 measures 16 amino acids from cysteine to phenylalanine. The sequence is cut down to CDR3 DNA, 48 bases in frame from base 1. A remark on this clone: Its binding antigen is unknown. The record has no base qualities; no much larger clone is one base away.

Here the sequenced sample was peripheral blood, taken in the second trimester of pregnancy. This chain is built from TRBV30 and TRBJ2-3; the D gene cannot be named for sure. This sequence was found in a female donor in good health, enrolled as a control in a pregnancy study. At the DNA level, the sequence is TGTGCCTGGAGCCCTTTGAGGCGGCTACTCACAGATACGCAGTATTTT. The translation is CAWSPLRRLLTDTQYF.